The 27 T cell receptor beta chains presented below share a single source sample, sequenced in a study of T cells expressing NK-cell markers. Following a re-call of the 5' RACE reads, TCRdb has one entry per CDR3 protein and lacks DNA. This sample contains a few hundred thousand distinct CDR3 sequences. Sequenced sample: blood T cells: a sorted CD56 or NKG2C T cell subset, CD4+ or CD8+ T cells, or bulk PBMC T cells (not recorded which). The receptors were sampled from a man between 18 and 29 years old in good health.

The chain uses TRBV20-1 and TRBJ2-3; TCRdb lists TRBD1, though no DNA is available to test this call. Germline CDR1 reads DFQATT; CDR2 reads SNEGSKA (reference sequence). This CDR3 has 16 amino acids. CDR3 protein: CSAQAPGPGLADTQYF.

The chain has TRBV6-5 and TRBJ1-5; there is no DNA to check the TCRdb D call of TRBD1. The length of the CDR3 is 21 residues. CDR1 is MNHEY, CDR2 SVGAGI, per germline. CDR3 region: CASSRKLQPGQGFYSNQPQHF.

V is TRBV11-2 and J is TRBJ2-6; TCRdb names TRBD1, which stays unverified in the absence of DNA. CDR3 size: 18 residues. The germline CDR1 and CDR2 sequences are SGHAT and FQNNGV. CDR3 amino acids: CASSLGTGRGSGANVLTF.

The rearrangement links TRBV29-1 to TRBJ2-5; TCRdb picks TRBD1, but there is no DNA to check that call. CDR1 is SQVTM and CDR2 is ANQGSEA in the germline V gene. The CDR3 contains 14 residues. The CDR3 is CRSAGAVGQETQYF.

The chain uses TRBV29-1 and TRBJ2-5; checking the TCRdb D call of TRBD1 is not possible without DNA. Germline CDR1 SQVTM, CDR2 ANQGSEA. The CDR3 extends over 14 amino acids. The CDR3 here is CSAIDRGRGETQYF.

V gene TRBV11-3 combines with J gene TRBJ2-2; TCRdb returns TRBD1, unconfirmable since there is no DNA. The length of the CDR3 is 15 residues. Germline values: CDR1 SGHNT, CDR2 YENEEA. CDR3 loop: CASSYTGTDTGELFF.

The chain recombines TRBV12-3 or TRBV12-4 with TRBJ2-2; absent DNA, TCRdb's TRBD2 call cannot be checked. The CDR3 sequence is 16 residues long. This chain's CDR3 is CASSLSLSGRPGELFF.

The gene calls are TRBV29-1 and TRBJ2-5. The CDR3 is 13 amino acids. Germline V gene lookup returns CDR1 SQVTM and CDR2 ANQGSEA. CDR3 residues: CSVSHPNQETQYF.

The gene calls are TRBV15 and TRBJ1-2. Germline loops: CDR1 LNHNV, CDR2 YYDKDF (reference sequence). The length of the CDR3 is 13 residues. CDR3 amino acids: CATSRARNYGYTF.

This CDR3 is CAISESQGNTDTQYF. The rearrangement uses TRBV10-3 and TRBJ2-3; with no DNA, the TCRdb D assignment of TRBD1 cannot be verified. The CDR3 contains 15 residues. Germline V gene sequence: CDR1 ENHRY, CDR2 SYGVKD.

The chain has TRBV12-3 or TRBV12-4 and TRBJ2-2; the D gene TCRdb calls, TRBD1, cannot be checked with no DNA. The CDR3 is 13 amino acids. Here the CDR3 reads CASSKQGTGELFF.

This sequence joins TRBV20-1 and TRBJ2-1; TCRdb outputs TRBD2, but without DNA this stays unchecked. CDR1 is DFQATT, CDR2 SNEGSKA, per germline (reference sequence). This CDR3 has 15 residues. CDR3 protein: CSARILAGLQVEQFF.

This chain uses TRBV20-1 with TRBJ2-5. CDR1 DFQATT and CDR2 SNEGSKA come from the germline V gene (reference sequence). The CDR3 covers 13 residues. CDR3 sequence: CSARGGSQETQYF.

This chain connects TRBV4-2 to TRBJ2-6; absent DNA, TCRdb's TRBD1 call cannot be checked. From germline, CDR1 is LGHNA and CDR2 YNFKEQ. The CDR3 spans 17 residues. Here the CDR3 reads CASSHRAQTSGANVLTF.

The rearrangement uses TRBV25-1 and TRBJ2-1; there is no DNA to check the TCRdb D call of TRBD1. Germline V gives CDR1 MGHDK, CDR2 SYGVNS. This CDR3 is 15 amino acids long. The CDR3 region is CASSARTGSYNEQFF.

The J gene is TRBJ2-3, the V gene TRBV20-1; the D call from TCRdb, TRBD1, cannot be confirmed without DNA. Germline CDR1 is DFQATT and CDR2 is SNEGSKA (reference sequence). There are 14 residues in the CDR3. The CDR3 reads CSARLNPRGDTQYF.

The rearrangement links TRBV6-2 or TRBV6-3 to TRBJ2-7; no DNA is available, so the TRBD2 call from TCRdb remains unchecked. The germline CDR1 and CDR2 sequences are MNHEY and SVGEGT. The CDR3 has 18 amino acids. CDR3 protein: CASSYRRLAGDPSYEQYF.

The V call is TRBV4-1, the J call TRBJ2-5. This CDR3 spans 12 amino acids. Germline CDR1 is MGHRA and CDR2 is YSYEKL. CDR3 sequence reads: CASSQQGETQYF.

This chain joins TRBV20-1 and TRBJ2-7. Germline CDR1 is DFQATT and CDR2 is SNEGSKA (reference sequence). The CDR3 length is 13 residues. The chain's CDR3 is CSAPIGSSYEQYF.

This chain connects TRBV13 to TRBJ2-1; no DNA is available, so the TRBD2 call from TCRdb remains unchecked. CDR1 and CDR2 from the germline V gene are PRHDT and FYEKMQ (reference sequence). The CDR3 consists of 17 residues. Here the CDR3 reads CASSFIWTSGRPNEQFF.

Here the CDR3 reads CSAPKTSGRADTQYF. The J gene is TRBJ2-3, the V gene TRBV20-1; the TRBD2 assignment by TCRdb is unverifiable without DNA. The CDR3 runs 15 residues. CDR1 DFQATT and CDR2 SNEGSKA come from the germline V gene (reference sequence).

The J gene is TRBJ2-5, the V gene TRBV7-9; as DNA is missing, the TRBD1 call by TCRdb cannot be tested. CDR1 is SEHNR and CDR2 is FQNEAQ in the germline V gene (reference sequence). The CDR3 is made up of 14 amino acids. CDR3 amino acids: CASSGGQGRKTQYF.

This chain's CDR3 is CASMAGGGNQPQHF. The chain uses TRBV12-3 or TRBV12-4 and TRBJ1-5. The CDR3 covers 14 residues.

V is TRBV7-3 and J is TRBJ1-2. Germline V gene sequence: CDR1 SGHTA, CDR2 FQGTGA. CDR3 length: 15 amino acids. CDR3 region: CASSPWTATNYGYTF. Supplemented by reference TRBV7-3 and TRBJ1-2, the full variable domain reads GAGVSQTPSNKVTEKGKYVELRCDPISGHTALYWYRQSLGQGPEFLIYFQGTGAADDSGLPNDRFFAVRPEGSVSTLKIQRTERGDSAVYLCASSPWTATNYGYTFGSGTRLTVV.

CDR3 sequence reads: CASSLGRDRLNTEAFF. V is TRBV11-2 and J is TRBJ1-1; lacking DNA, the TRBD1 call made by TCRdb goes unchecked. Germline V gene lookup returns CDR1 SGHAT and CDR2 FQNNGV. The CDR3 runs 16 residues. The variable domain in full, with the rest retrieved from reference TRBV11-2 and TRBJ1-1, is EAGVAQSPRYKIIEKRQSVAFWCNPISGHATLYWYQQILGQGPKLLIQFQNNGVVDDSQLPKDRFSAERLKGVDSTLKIQPAKLEDSAVYLCASSLGRDRLNTEAFFGQGTRLTVV.

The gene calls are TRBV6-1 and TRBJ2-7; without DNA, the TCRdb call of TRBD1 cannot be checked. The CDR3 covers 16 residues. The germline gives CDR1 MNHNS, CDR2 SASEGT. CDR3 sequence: CASRERPGQGAYEQYF.

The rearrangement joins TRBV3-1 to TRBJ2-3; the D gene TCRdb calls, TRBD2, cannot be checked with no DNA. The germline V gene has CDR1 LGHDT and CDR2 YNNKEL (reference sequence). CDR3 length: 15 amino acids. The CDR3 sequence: CASSSLAELRDTQYF.